This is a list of T cell receptor beta chains from one sample in a study of neoadjuvant anti-PD-1 for oral cavity cancer. Only in-frame clones appear in the TCRdb table, and some are missing; sequencing was by immunoSEQ multiplex PCR. This table holds more than 15,000 clones, about 66% found once. Sequences were derived from PBMCs, sampled before nivolumab (anti-PD-1) treatment. Receptor source: a person between 35 and 79 years old with oral cavity squamous cell carcinoma. The CDR3 runs from the conserved cysteine through the conserved F or W. Fields, in order: J gene, V gene, D gene, clone size, CDR3 protein, CDR3 DNA. A D gene is named only where the DNA matches it firmly. Size tells how often a clone was seen (once, few, many) or the class of an expanded clone, and some rows leave it out.

TRBJ2-7,TRBV5-5,NA,NA,CASSLGTMNEQYF,TGTGCCAGCAGCTTGGGGACGATGAACGAGCAGTACTTC
TRBJ2-7,TRBV6-5,NA,NA,CASRGTTYEQYF,TGTGCCAGCAGGGGGACAACCTACGAGCAGTACTTC
TRBJ2-3,TRBV4-1,TRBD1,NA,CASSRLIGTGSTDTQYF,TGCGCCAGCAGCCGACTGATTGGGACAGGGAGCACAGATACGCAGTATTTT
TRBJ1-2,TRBV6-1,TRBD1,once,CASSEVGGTGGKVGYTF,TGTGCCAGCAGTGAGGTTGGGGGGACAGGGGGCAAAGTTGGCTACACCTTC
TRBJ2-3,TRBV30,TRBD1,NA,CAWGTGGTDTQYF,TGTGCCTGGGGTACAGGGGGCACAGATACGCAGTATTTT
TRBJ2-1,TRBV5-1,TRBD2,NA,CASSLGTSGRANEQFF,TGCGCCAGCAGCTTGGGCACTAGCGGGAGGGCGAATGAGCAGTTCTTC
TRBJ1-1,TRBV21-1,NA,NA,CASSNETGHMNTEAFF,TGTGCCAGCAGCAACGAAACAGGCCATATGAACACTGAAGCTTTCTTT
TRBJ2-7,TRBV7-8,TRBD1,few,CASSLTGTGTYEQYF,TGTGCCAGCAGCTTAACCGGGACAGGAACCTACGAGCAGTACTTC
TRBJ2-7,TRBV11-2,NA,few,CASSLEWGIGTVFYEQYF,TGTGCCAGCAGCTTAGAGTGGGGCATAGGGACGGTTTTCTACGAGCAGTACTTC
TRBJ1-5,TRBV6-1,NA,once,CASRATDQPQHF,TGTGCCAGCAGAGCCACAGATCAGCCCCAGCATTTT
TRBJ1-5,TRBV6-1,TRBD1,once,CASNPTGSNQPQHF,TGTGCCAGCAACCCGACAGGGTCAAATCAGCCCCAGCATTTT
TRBJ1-3,TRBV30,NA,NA,CAWSVRGDTIYF,TGTGCCTGGAGTGTACGGGGAGACACCATATATTTT
TRBJ2-1,TRBV9,NA,NA,CASSVGGGSSYNEQFF,TGTGCCAGCAGCGTAGGAGGGGGAAGCTCCTACAATGAGCAGTTCTTC
TRBJ1-2,TRBV7-9,NA,NA,CASSLEGLLGYTF,TGTGCCAGCAGCTTAGAAGGCCTGTTGGGCTACACCTTC
TRBJ1-2,TRBV2,NA,NA,CASTAGASYYGYTF,TGTGCCAGCACTGCCGGGGCCTCTTACTATGGCTACACCTTC
TRBJ2-7,TRBV5-6,TRBD2,NA,CASSSSGTSGIAEQYF,TGTGCCAGCAGCTCGAGTGGGACTAGCGGGATTGCCGAGCAGTACTTC
TRBJ1-4,TRBV6-6,NA,NA,CASSQNRVEKLFF,TGTGCCAGCAGTCAGAACAGAGTTGAAAAACTGTTTTTT
TRBJ2-1,TRBV13,TRBD2,NA,CASSFPRRAGYNEQFF,TGTGCCAGCAGCTTCCCCCGAAGAGCGGGATACAATGAGCAGTTCTTC
TRBJ2-7,TRBV30,NA,NA,CAWGKQGYTYEQYF,TGTGCCTGGGGAAAACAGGGATATACCTACGAGCAGTACTTC
TRBJ2-1,TRBV27,TRBD2,NA,CASSFSGGNNHNEQFF,TGTGCCAGCAGTTTCTCGGGGGGGAATAATCACAATGAGCAGTTCTTC
TRBJ2-3,TRBV29-1,NA,NA,CSALGWAADTQYF,TGCAGCGCCCTGGGGTGGGCGGCAGATACGCAGTATTTT
TRBJ1-5,TRBV19,NA,NA,CASRAMGGTSQPQHF,TGTGCCAGTAGAGCCATGGGGGGTACAAGTCAGCCCCAGCATTTT
TRBJ1-5,TRBV10-3,NA,NA,CAISEGQKEPQHF,TGTGCCATCAGTGAAGGGCAGAAGGAGCCCCAGCATTTT
TRBJ1-1,TRBV7-9,NA,NA,CASSLDGIEAFF,TGTGCCAGCAGCTTAGATGGAATTGAAGCTTTCTTT
TRBJ2-7,TRBV27,TRBD2,NA,CASSLQHPGTSGRAVSLYF,TGTGCCAGCAGTTTACAGCATCCGGGGACTAGCGGGAGGGCCGTGAGCTTGTACTTC
TRBJ1-4,TRBV5-1,NA,NA,CASSPTVADYSEKLFF,TGCGCCAGCAGCCCGACAGTGGCAGATTACAGTGAAAAACTGTTTTTT
TRBJ1-2,TRBV5-1,TRBD1,NA,CASSFEGAEGYTF,TGCGCCAGCAGCTTTGAGGGGGCTGAGGGCTACACCTTC
TRBJ1-1,TRBV11-1,NA,NA,CASSSITEAFF,TGTGCCAGCAGCTCCATCACTGAAGCTTTCTTT
TRBJ1-1,TRBV2,NA,NA,CASSDRGYTEAFF,TGTGCCAGCAGTGACAGGGGATACACTGAAGCTTTCTTT
TRBJ1-5,TRBV7-2,NA,NA,CASSPRYNQPQHF,TGTGCCAGCAGCCCCAGATACAATCAGCCCCAGCATTTT
TRBJ1-5,TRBV6-5,NA,few,CASSYVENQPQHF,TGTGCCAGCAGTTACGTTGAAAATCAGCCCCAGCATTTT
TRBJ1-3,TRBV27,NA,few,CASAAGITGNTIYF,TGTGCCAGCGCGGCAGGGATCACTGGAAACACCATATATTTT
TRBJ2-7,TRBV6-1,TRBD2,few,CASSEGGLAGYEQYF,TGTGCCAGCAGTGAGGGAGGACTAGCGGGATACGAGCAGTACTTC
TRBJ2-7,TRBV9,TRBD2,NA,CASTLLQSGRASYEQYF,TGTGCCAGCACCCTTCTCCAAAGCGGGAGGGCCTCTTACGAGCAGTACTTC
TRBJ2-3,TRBV7-9,TRBD2,NA,CATSWSLAEHTDTQYF,TGTGCCACAAGTTGGAGTCTAGCGGAACACACAGATACGCAGTATTTT
TRBJ2-3,TRBV6-4,TRBD1,few,CASSGTGGTDTQYF,TGTGCCAGCAGTGGGACAGGGGGCACAGATACGCAGTATTTT
TRBJ2-5,TRBV12-2,NA,few,CASRNRRKTQYF,TGTGCAAGTCGAAACAGACGGAAGACCCAGTACTTC
TRBJ1-5,TRBV10-3,NA,few,CAISEAVNTAQHF,TGTGCCATCAGTGAAGCGGTAAACACGGCCCAGCATTTT
TRBJ1-1,TRBV27,NA,few,CASSQQGNTEAFF,TGTGCCAGCAGTCAACAGGGGAACACTGAAGCTTTCTTT
TRBJ2-7,TRBV5-1,NA,NA,CASGDLGVSSEQYF,TGCGCCAGCGGGGATTTGGGGGTTTCCAGCGAGCAGTACTTC
TRBJ1-3,TRBV6-1,NA,NA,CASSEQGSSGNTIYF,TGTGCCAGCAGTGAACAGGGAAGCTCTGGAAACACCATATATTTT
TRBJ2-7,TRBV28,TRBD2,few,CASSFVASGSYEQYF,TGTGCCAGCAGTTTTGTGGCTAGCGGGTCCTACGAGCAGTACTTC
TRBJ1-1,TRBV10-3,TRBD1,NA,CAIRGTDNTEAFF,TGTGCCATCAGGGGGACAGATAACACTGAAGCTTTCTTT
TRBJ2-7,TRBV6-1,NA,NA,CATADTLPYEQYF,TGTGCGACGGCAGACACCCTTCCCTACGAGCAGTACTTC
TRBJ1-4,TRBV28,NA,NA,CASSFLAGWTNEKLFF,TGTGCCAGCAGTTTTCTCGCCGGTTGGACTAATGAAAAACTGTTTTTT
TRBJ2-2,TRBV6-1,TRBD1,NA,CASSVRTGFLGELFF,TGTGCCAGCAGTGTTCGGACAGGGTTTCTCGGGGAGCTGTTTTTT
TRBJ1-3,TRBV27,NA,NA,CASSLWAGNTIYF,TGTGCCAGCAGTTTATGGGCGGGAAACACCATATATTTT
TRBJ1-1,TRBV2,NA,once,CASSDLLIFF,TGTGCCAGCAGTGATCTCCTAATCTTCTTT
TRBJ2-3,TRBV4-1,TRBD2,few,CASSQDRTSGVDTQYF,TGCGCCAGCAGCCAAGATCGAACTAGCGGGGTAGATACGCAGTATTTT
TRBJ2-3,TRBV14,NA,NA,CASSRSYTQYF,TGTGCCAGCAGCCGCTCATATACGCAGTATTTT
TRBJ2-6,TRBV25-1,TRBD1,NA,CASSEDRGHSGANVLTF,TGTGCCAGCAGTGAAGACAGGGGGCACTCTGGGGCCAACGTCCTGACTTTC
TRBJ1-2,TRBV11-2,TRBD1,NA,CASSRGQLRGYTF,TGTGCCAGCAGCCGGGGACAGCTCCGAGGCTACACCTTC
TRBJ1-2,TRBV5-6,NA,few,CASSSVGPPSNYGYTF,TGTGCCAGCAGCTCTGTGGGGCCCCCTTCTAACTATGGCTACACCTTC
TRBJ2-1,TRBV5-1,NA,NA,CASSLTDEQFF,TGCGCCAGCAGCTTAACCGATGAGCAGTTCTTC
TRBJ2-1,TRBV11-2,TRBD2,once,CASSFTTSGRSNEQFF,TGTGCCAGCAGCTTTACGACTAGCGGGAGATCAAATGAGCAGTTCTTC
TRBJ1-5,TRBV28,NA,NA,CASSFQGNQPQHF,TGTGCCAGCAGTTTTCAGGGGAATCAGCCCCAGCATTTT
TRBJ1-1,TRBV5-1,NA,NA,CASSRTGNTEAFF,TGCGCCAGCAGCCGAACAGGGAACACTGAAGCTTTCTTT
TRBJ2-7,TRBV6-5,NA,once,CASSSPAGGTYEQYF,TGTGCCAGCAGTTCACCCGCCGGGGGAACCTACGAGCAGTACTTC
TRBJ2-5,TRBV5-1,TRBD1,NA,CASSGQGPETQYF,TGCGCCAGCAGCGGACAGGGGCCGGAGACCCAGTACTTC